Detailed here is one TCR beta chain. What it binds is not known. Libraries were prepared by immunoSEQ multiplex PCR; TCRdb keeps only in-frame clonotypes and omits some of them. This sample carries about 120,000 clones, about 90% of them seen once, and the ten largest clones take around 15%. Trimming removed 0 bases from V and 1 base from J, with 7 bases in between. Germline V CDR1 and CDR2: SGHRS, YFSETQ. The CDR3 consists of 14 residues. The data stem from a study of T cell responses to AZD1222 COVID-19 vaccine. Study-level points and caveats: The CD4 TCRs associated with vaccination extended across spike and predominated at 160-218 and 743-854. Regions left unmutated in variants are reportedly the target of nearly half of spike-specific TCRs. Repertoires were obtained solely post-peak T cell response. Baseline antibody screening turned up just a handful of seropositive AZD1222 recipients.

The receptor's source is an adult in good health. Sequencing used peripheral blood, obtained on day 0 of AZD1222 vaccination. This chain connects TRBV5-1 to TRBJ2-5; D perhaps matches TRBD1 (5 bases). The CDR3 region has the DNA TGCGCCAGCAGCTTGGGACAGATCCAAGAGACCCAGTACTTC. Translation gives CASSLGQIQETQYF.